The 28 T cell receptor beta chains in this list originate from one sample, sequenced in a study of Tregs in tolerant kidney transplant recipients. Libraries were prepared by immunoSEQ multiplex PCR; TCRdb keeps only in-frame clonotypes and omits some of them. This repertoire shows about 77,000 clones, around 98% found once; its top ten account for around 0.6%. Sample: CD4+ T cells from blood, taken before the transplant. The receptors shown here come from a human donor who received a combined kidney and bone marrow transplant.

The rearrangement uses TRBV7-9 and TRBJ2-3; 7 bases fit TRBD1. CDR1 SEHNR and CDR2 FQNEAQ come from the germline V gene (reference sequence). This CDR3 comprises 15 residues. V was clipped by 5 bases and J by 2 bases; unmatched bases: 7. This CDR3 is CASSLGQINTDTQYF. CDR3 nucleotides: TGTGCCAGCAGCCTGGGACAGATAAACACAGATACGCAGTATTTT.

V usage is TRBV7-9 and J usage is TRBJ2-3, with D possibly TRBD2 on 6 matching bases. Germline V gene data show CDR1 as SEHNR and CDR2 as FQNEAQ (reference sequence). The CDR3 has 17 residues. V lost 6 bases, J lost 1 base, and 20 bases lay in between. In DNA, the CDR3 is TGTGCCAGCAGACACATCCCGGAGGGCCGGGGCACAGATACGCAGTATTTT. Translated: CASRHIPEGRGTDTQYF.

The chain has TRBV30 and TRBJ2-7; D ambiguous. Trimming removed 0 bases from V and 4 bases from J, with 13 bases in between. Germline CDR1 reads GTSNPN; CDR2 reads SVGIG (reference sequence). The CDR3 runs 14 residues. CDR3 nucleotides: TGTGCCTGGAGTGTACTGTCGGTCGAGTACGAGCAGTACTTC. This encodes CAWSVLSVEYEQYF.

Here the CDR3 DNA reads TGTGCCAGCAGTGTATCAGGGATCTCCTCTGGGGCCAACGTCCTGACTTTC. As protein: CASSVSGISSGANVLTF. J is TRBJ2-6 and V is TRBV25-1; maybe TRBD1 (5 bases). The germline gives CDR1 MGHDK, CDR2 SYGVNS. This CDR3 comprises 17 residues. Trimming cost V 4 bases and J 0 bases, with 13 bases left between them.

The gene calls are TRBV10-3 and TRBJ2-1; 7 bases are a match to TRBD2. The length of the CDR3 is 14 residues. Germline V gives CDR1 ENHRY, CDR2 SYGVKD. The ends lost 10 bases at V and 5 bases at J; junction bases unmatched: 11. The CDR3 region has the DNA TGTGCCACCCTGGGTACTAGCGTAAACAATGAGCAGTTCTTC. Its translation is CATLGTSVNNEQFF.

The chain has TRBV28 and TRBJ2-1, with 8 bases identical to TRBD2. The germline gives CDR1 MDHEN, CDR2 SYDVKM. V trimming: 6 bases; J trimming: 3 bases; junction bases outside the gene matches: 7. CDR3 length: 15 amino acids. This CDR3 is CASSLASGHYNEQFF. As DNA, the CDR3 is TGTGCCAGCAGCCTCGCTAGCGGGCACTACAATGAGCAGTTCTTC. Drawing the rest from reference TRBV28 and TRBJ2-1, the complete variable domain is DVKVTQSSRYLVKRTGEKVFLECVQDMDHENMFWYRQDPGLGLRLIYFSYDVKMKEKGDIPEGYSVSREKKERFSLILESASTNQTSMYLCASSLASGHYNEQFFGPGTRLTVL.

CDR3 protein: CASSVQGNNSPLHF. The CDR3 nucleotides are TGTGCCAGCAGTGTACAGGGCAATAATTCACCCCTCCACTTT. The rearrangement links TRBV6-4 to TRBJ1-6; perhaps TRBD1 as D (6 bases). Trimming removed 4 bases from V and 5 bases from J, with 9 bases in between. Looked up from germline, CDR1 is MRHNA and CDR2 is SNTAGT. This CDR3 spans 14 amino acids.

The rearrangement links TRBV27 to TRBJ1-5; D is unresolved. V lost 6 bases to trimming and J lost 6 bases, with 15 bases between them. Per germline, CDR1 MNHEY and CDR2 SMNVEV (reference sequence). The CDR3 contains 14 residues. Here the CDR3 DNA reads TGTGCCAGCAGCCCTGACGGGTCTGGTCAGCCCCAGCATTTT. Translation: CASSPDGSGQPQHF.

The V and J genes are TRBV7-6 and TRBJ2-5; D might be TRBD2 (5 bases). The CDR3 has 16 residues. Trimming took 2 bases from V and 0 from J, leaving 13 bases between them. Per germline, CDR1 SGHVS and CDR2 FNYEAQ. The CDR3 here is CASSLKSRGYQETQYF. The CDR3 nucleotides are TGTGCCAGCAGCTTAAAGTCTAGAGGGTACCAAGAGACCCAGTACTTC.

This clone is a singleton in its sample. CDR3 coding DNA: TGTGCCACCAGCAGACAAGAGTCTGAAGCTTTCTTT. It specifies CATSRQESEAFF. The chain combines TRBV15 with TRBJ1-1; D is unclear. The CDR3 has 12 residues. The V end was cut by 2 bases, the J end by 6 bases, with 7 bases between. Germline values: CDR1 LNHNV, CDR2 YYDKDF (reference sequence). Together with reference TRBV15 and TRBJ1-1, the CDR3 gives the full variable domain: DAMVIQNPRYQVTQFGKPVTLSCSQTLNHNVMYWYQQKSSQAPKLLFHYYDKDFNNEADTPDNFQSRRPNTSFCFLDIRSPGLGDTAMYLCATSRQESEAFFGQGTRLTVV.

The rearrangement links TRBV5-6 to TRBJ2-7, with D maybe TRBD1 (5 bases). This CDR3 has 14 amino acids. Germline V CDR1 and CDR2: SGHDT, YYEEEE. The V end lost 4 bases, the J end lost 4 bases, and 15 bases lay between the germline ends. The CDR3 bases are TGTGCCAGCAGCCCGTTGGGGCAGAAATACGAGCAGTACTTC. Its translation: CASSPLGQKYEQYF.

The chain recombines TRBV11-2 with TRBJ2-1; 11 bases line up with TRBD2. V shed 3 bases, J shed 10 bases, and the junction held 11 bases outside the gene matches. CDR3 length: 16 residues. Germline CDR1 reads SGHAT; CDR2 reads FQNNGV. The CDR3 DNA is TGTGCCAGCAGCTTTAGCGGGAGGGCCGTTGGGTTGGAGCAGTTCTTC. It is translated as CASSFSGRAVGLEQFF.

This sequence joins TRBV7-2 and TRBJ2-1; 8 positions agree with TRBD2. V shed 2 bases, J shed 9 bases, and the junction held 9 bases outside the gene matches. CDR3 length: 15 amino acids. Germline values: CDR1 SGHTA, CDR2 FQGNSA. The DNA for the CDR3 is TGTGCCAGCAGCTTACGGGCGGGAGGAGGCGCTGAGCAGTTCTTC. Amino acids: CASSLRAGGGAEQFF.

V gene TRBV29-1 combines with J gene TRBJ2-3, with a possible D match to TRBD2 (6 bases). The CDR3 spans 14 residues. The germline gives CDR1 SQVTM, CDR2 ANQGSEA. V lost 3 bases to trimming and J lost 3 bases, with 13 bases between them. The DNA for the CDR3 is TGCAGCGTTGATGGGGGAGGTGGAACAGATACGCAGTATTTT. Its translation is CSVDGGGGTDTQYF.

The chain recombines TRBV6-5 with TRBJ2-5; no definite D call. The germline V gene encodes CDR1 MNHEY and CDR2 SVGAGI. This CDR3 region has 14 residues. The V gene lost 0 bases and the J gene lost 4 bases, with 9 bases spanning the gap. This chain's CDR3 is CASSYSSRRETQYF. CDR3 bases: TGTGCCAGCAGTTACTCGTCTAGAAGAGAGACCCAGTACTTC.

V usage is TRBV29-1 and J usage is TRBJ1-1; 8 bases align to TRBD1. V gave up 8 bases and J gave up 3 bases; unmatched junction bases: 11. The CDR3 length is 14 residues. Germline V gene sequence: CDR1 SQVTM, CDR2 ANQGSEA. The CDR3 spells CSTGQGGMDTEAFF. CDR3 bases: TGCAGCACTGGACAGGGCGGGATGGACACTGAAGCTTTCTTT.

The chain joins TRBV6-1 to TRBJ1-1; TRBD1 matches at 9 bases. V dropped 10 bases and J dropped 0; count of bases not matched to a gene: 9. CDR3 length: 15 residues. Germline V CDR1 and CDR2: MNHNS, SASEGT. The CDR3 DNA reads TGTGCCATTCCGGGACAGGGACTCATGAACACTGAAGCTTTCTTT. Translated: CAIPGQGLMNTEAFF.

This rearrangement joins TRBV18 to TRBJ2-5; 9 bases fit TRBD1. V lost 3 bases, J lost 6 bases, and 17 bases stayed unmatched. CDR3 length equals 18 residues. Germline lookup yields CDR1 KGHSH and CDR2 LQKENI. CDR3 in DNA: TGTGCCAGCTCACCGCCCTCCGTCACCGGGACAGGGACGAAGACCCAGTACTTC. Protein: CASSPPSVTGTGTKTQYF.

The V and J genes are TRBV5-1 and TRBJ2-5, with a possible D match to TRBD2 (5 bases). This CDR3 contains 16 residues. The germline V gene has CDR1 SGHRS and CDR2 YFSETQ. V lost 1 base to trimming and J lost 2 bases, with 15 bases between them. The CDR3 DNA reads TGCGCCAGCAGCTTGCCCCAGCGGAGTGTTCAAGAGACCCAGTACTTC. Its protein is CASSLPQRSVQETQYF.

This chain links TRBV7-2 with TRBJ1-2; D is possibly TRBD1 (5 bases). The CDR3 contains 15 residues. The ends were cut back, 3 bases at V and 2 bases at J, with 13 bases in the middle. Germline V gene data show CDR1 as SGHTA and CDR2 as FQGNSA. This chain's CDR3 is CASSLLGEGNYGYTF. The CDR3 DNA reads TGTGCCAGCAGCTTGCTAGGGGAAGGGAACTATGGCTACACCTTC.

The genes are TRBV4-2 and TRBJ1-2; D perhaps matches TRBD1 (6 bases). The CDR3 loop spans 13 amino acids. Trimming removed 3 bases from V and 4 bases from J, with 9 bases in between. Germline CDR1 LGHNA, CDR2 YNFKEQ. CDR3 in DNA: TGTGCCAGCAGCCAGAGAGGGGGCTATGGCTACACCTTC. It encodes CASSQRGGYGYTF.

This clone has just one count. The rearrangement uses TRBV18 and TRBJ2-5; a weak D match, TRBD2 (5 bases). V was clipped by 6 bases and J by 2 bases, with 13 bases between them. This CDR3 is 14 amino acids long. Germline V gene data show CDR1 as KGHSH and CDR2 as LQKENI. CDR3 protein: CASSPLLDQETQYF. CDR3 DNA sequence: TGTGCCAGCTCCCCTCTACTAGATCAAGAGACCCAGTACTTC.

The V gene is TRBV27, the J gene TRBJ1-5, with TRBD1 matching 7 bases. Looked up from germline, CDR1 is MNHEY and CDR2 is SMNVEV (reference sequence). The CDR3 has 14 residues. V shed 6 bases, J shed 11 bases, and the junction held 13 bases outside the gene matches. The CDR3 DNA sequence: TGTGCCAGCAGGGGGACAGTTTCGTATTCGGCCCAGCATTTT. Translated, it gives CASRGTVSYSAQHF.

On this clone: An end of the junction does not agree with germline; a read error may underlie this. The chain recombines TRBV7-9 with TRBJ2-7; perhaps TRBD2 as D (5 bases). Germline lookup yields CDR1 SEHNR and CDR2 FQNEAQ (reference sequence). CDR3 length: 13 residues. The CDR3 loop is CASSKRIDYGQYF. The CDR3 region has the DNA TGTGCCAGCAGCAAAAGGATCGACTACGGGCAGTACTTC.

This chain links TRBV7-3 with TRBJ2-2; D is uncertain. The V gene's germline CDR1 is SGHTA and CDR2 FQGTGA. The germline V and J ends were trimmed by 5 bases and 0 bases, with 10 bases remaining between them. This CDR3 contains 15 residues. The CDR3 loop reads CASSPTEANTGELFF. CDR3 in DNA: TGTGCCAGCAGCCCTACCGAAGCGAACACCGGGGAGCTGTTTTTT. Variable domain in full (rest from reference TRBV7-3 and TRBJ2-2): GAGVSQTPSNKVTEKGKYVELRCDPISGHTALYWYRQSLGQGPEFLIYFQGTGAADDSGLPNDRFFAVRPEGSVSTLKIQRTERGDSAVYLCASSPTEANTGELFFGEGSRLTVL.

The chain employs TRBV5-6 and TRBJ2-3; weak D call: TRBD1 (6 bases). From germline, CDR1 is SGHDT and CDR2 YYEEEE. V lost 4 bases to trimming and J lost 2 bases, with 17 bases between them. This CDR3 has 16 residues. The CDR3 bases are TGTGCCAGCAGCCCTTTGACAGGCAGCATCACAGATACGCAGTATTTT. It specifies CASSPLTGSITDTQYF.

The chain recombines TRBV11-3 with TRBJ1-1; the D is unclear. The V gene's germline CDR1 is SGHNT and CDR2 YENEEA. The V gene lost 0 bases and the J gene lost 2 bases, with 4 bases spanning the gap. CDR3 size: 13 residues. This CDR3 reads CASSLESNTEAFF. In DNA form, the CDR3 reads TGTGCCAGCAGCTTAGAATCTAACACTGAAGCTTTCTTT.

V and J are TRBV5-1 and TRBJ1-2, with 7 bases that match TRBD1. This CDR3 contains 15 residues. The germline V gene has CDR1 SGHRS and CDR2 YFSETQ. V trimming: 2 bases; J trimming: 5 bases; junction bases outside the gene matches: 9. Here the CDR3 DNA reads TGCGCCAGCAGCTTCTTCGGGACAGAGGATTATGGCTACACCTTC. Translating it yields CASSFFGTEDYGYTF.